This T cell receptor (beta chain) was identified during a study of cytomegalovirus exposure and HLA in healthy donors. Study-wide results and caveats: Accurate prediction of most subjects' HLA-A and HLA-B alleles from TCR beta sequences was reported. Later on, a genetic analysis was performed. It linked a missense variant in DCLRE1C with V- and J-gene trimming of TCR beta. Later analysis showed most CMV-associated TCR beta chains appearing HLA-restricted. CMV serostatus was the sole immune exposure data available.

The CDR3 spans 15 residues. Trimming cost V 5 bases and J 7 bases; bases outside gene matches: 10. CDR1 PRHDT and CDR2 FYEKMQ come from the germline V gene (reference sequence). To note about this clone: Its antigen is as yet unknown.

Amplification used 60 Vbeta primers and 13 Jbeta primers. Profiling relied on immunoSEQ multiplex PCR, and the TCRdb table lists in-frame clones only, not all of them. The table shows about 98,000 clones, with roughly 70% occurring only once. The specimen sequenced was PBMCs. The V call is TRBV13, the J call TRBJ2-2, with TRBD2 matching 7 bases. This TCR came from a male donor in good health and CMV-seronegative. The CDR3 DNA follows: TGTGCCAGCAGCGGTGCGGGAGACATTGACGGGGAGCTGTTTTTT. The encoded protein is CASSGAGDIDGELFF.